This T cell receptor beta chain was profiled in a study of blood T cell repertoires in COVID-19. The protocol was immunoSEQ multiplex PCR, while the TCRdb copy is restricted to in-frame clones and leaves out a portion. The sample has approximately 200,000 clones, over 80% seen once; the top ten hold approximately 10%. This CDR3 is 11 amino acids long. V lost 7 bases, J lost 5 bases, and 1 base stayed unmatched. The germline V gene encodes CDR1 MDHEN and CDR2 SYDVKM. Cohorts were assigned according to the clinical history that participants reported. The receptor was derived from a man aged 18 to 30 with acute COVID-19. The rearrangement uses TRBV28 and TRBJ1-1; 7 bases line up with TRBD1. What was sequenced was PBMCs or T cells enriched from blood (not recorded which). CDR3 sequence: CASKQGTEAFF. CDR3 DNA: TGTGCCAGCAAACAGGGGACTGAAGCTTTCTTT. Based on the CDR3 plus reference TRBV28 and TRBJ1-1, the full variable domain is DVKVTQSSRYLVKRTGEKVFLECVQDMDHENMFWYRQDPGLGLRLIYFSYDVKMKEKGDIPEGYSVSREKKERFSLILESASTNQTSMYLCASKQGTEAFFGQGTRLTVV.